This paragraph covers one T cell receptor (beta chain) sequence. Its specificity is not known. Each subset's genomic DNA was shared equally among a number of immunoSEQ plates. Measured with immunoSEQ multiplex PCR; TCRdb has only the in-frame clones, and not every one. The data hold nearly 1 million clones, with less than 85% observed a single time. Looked up from germline, CDR1 is SNHLY and CDR2 is FYNNEI. The CDR3 is made up of 15 amino acids. Trimming took 6 bases from V and 1 from J, leaving 15 bases between them. This entry is derived from a study of shared clonotypes between healthy human individuals. Study-level results: Larger estimated richness was generally recorded for naive subsets relative to memory subsets.

The TCR comes from a young man in good health. Sequencing used memory CD4+ T cells sorted from blood. The sample's subset: CD45RA-negative fraction. V usage is TRBV2 and J usage is TRBJ2-5; weak D call: TRBD1 (6 bases). In nucleotides, the CDR3 is TGTGCCAGCAGAGAAATGACAGGACCCCAAGAGACCCAGTACTTC. It is translated as CASREMTGPQETQYF.